This record looks at one T cell receptor (beta chain) sequence and its context. V shed 0 bases and J shed 7 bases, with 8 bases lying between them. CDR1 is SGHRS and CDR2 is YFSETQ in the germline V gene. The CDR3 length is 13 residues. The sample belongs to a study of blood T cell repertoires in COVID-19. TCRdb's copy holds only in-frame clones and misses some; the assay was immunoSEQ multiplex PCR. The sample holds about 150,000 clones, around 80% seen once. The source of this sequence is a middle-aged man who had recovered from COVID-19. Sequencing was done on a sample of PBMCs or T cells enriched from blood (not recorded which). This sequence joins TRBV5-1 and TRBJ2-1, with a tentative D call TRBD2 (6 bases). For the CDR3, the DNA is TGCGCCAGCAGCTTGGTGGGGGGTAATGAGCAGTTCTTC. Amino acid sequence: CASSLVGGNEQFF.